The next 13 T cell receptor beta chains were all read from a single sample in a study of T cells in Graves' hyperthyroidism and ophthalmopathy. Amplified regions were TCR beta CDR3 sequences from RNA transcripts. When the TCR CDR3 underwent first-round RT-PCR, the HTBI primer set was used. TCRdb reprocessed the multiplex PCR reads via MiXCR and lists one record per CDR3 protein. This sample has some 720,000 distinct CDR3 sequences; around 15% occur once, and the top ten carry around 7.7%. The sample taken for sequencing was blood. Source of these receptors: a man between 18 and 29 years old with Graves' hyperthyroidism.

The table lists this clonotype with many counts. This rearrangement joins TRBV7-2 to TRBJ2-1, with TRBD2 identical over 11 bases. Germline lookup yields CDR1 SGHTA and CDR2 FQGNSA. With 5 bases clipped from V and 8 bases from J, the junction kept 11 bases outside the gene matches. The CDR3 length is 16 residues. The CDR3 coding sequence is TGTGCCAGCAGCCCCCGCGTAGCGGGAGGGCTCGATGAGCAGTTCTTC. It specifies CASSPRVAGGLDEQFF.

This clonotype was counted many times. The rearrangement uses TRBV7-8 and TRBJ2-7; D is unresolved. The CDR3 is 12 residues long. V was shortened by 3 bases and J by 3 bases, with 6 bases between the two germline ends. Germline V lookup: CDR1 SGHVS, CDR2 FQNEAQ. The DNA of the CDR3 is TGTGCCAGCAGCTTTGTGTTCTACGAGCAGTACTTC. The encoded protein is CASSFVFYEQYF.

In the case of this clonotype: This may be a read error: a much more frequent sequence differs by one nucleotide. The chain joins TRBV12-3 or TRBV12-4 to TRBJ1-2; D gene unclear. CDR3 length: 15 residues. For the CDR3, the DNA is TGTGCCAGCGGTTTGGGCGGAACCGGCGGCTATGGCTACACCTTC. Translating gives CASGLGGTGGYGYTF.

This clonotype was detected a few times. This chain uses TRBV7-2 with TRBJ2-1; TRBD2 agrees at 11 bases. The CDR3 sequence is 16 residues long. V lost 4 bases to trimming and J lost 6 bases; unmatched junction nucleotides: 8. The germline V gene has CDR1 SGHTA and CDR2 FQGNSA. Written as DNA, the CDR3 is TGTGCCAGCAGCTCCTGGGATAGCGGGAGGGCCAATGAGCAGTTCTTC. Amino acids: CASSSWDSGRANEQFF.

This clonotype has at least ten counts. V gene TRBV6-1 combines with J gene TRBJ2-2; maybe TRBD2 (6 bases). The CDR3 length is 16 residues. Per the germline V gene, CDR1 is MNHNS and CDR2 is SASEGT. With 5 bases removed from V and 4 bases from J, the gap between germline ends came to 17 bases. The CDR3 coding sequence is TGTGCCAGCAGTCCGCCGGGGGTAATCGGCACCGGGGAGCTGTTTTTT. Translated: CASSPPGVIGTGELFF.

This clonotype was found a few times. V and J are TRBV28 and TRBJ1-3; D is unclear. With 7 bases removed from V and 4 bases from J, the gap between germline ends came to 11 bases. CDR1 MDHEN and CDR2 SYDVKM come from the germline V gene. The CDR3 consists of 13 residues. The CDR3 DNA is TGTGCCAGCACCCCCGGGGTCGGAAACACCATATATTTT. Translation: CASTPGVGNTIYF.

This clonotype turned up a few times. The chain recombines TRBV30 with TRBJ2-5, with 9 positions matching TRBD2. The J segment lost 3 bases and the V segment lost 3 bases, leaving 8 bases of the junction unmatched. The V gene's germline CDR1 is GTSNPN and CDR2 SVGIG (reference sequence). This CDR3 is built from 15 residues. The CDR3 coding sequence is TGTGCCTGGAGAACGGGACTAGCCCCTAAAGAGACCCAGTACTTC. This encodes CAWRTGLAPKETQYF.

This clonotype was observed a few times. DNA of the CDR3: TGCGCCAGCAGCTTGGTTATTACGGATGGCACAGATACGCAGTATTTT. Translating gives CASSLVITDGTDTQYF. The chain carries TRBV5-1 and TRBJ2-3, with unresolved D. The germline V gene encodes CDR1 SGHRS and CDR2 YFSETQ. V lost 0 bases to trimming and J lost 1 base, with 12 bases between them. The CDR3 has 16 residues.

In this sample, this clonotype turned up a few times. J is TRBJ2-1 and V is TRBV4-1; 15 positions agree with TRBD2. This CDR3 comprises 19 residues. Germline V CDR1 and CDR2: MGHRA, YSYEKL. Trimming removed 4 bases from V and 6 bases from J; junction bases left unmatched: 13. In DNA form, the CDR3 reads TGCGCCAGCAGCCTGGGACTAGCGGGAGGCGTTGGTTTAGGCAATGAGCAGTTCTTC. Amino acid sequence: CASSLGLAGGVGLGNEQFF.

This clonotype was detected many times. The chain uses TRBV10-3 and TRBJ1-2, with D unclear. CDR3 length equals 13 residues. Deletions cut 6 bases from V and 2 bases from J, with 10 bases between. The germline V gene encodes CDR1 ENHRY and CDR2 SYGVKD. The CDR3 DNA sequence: TGTGCCATCAGCACAAGCTCCAACTATGGCTACACCTTC. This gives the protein CAISTSSNYGYTF.

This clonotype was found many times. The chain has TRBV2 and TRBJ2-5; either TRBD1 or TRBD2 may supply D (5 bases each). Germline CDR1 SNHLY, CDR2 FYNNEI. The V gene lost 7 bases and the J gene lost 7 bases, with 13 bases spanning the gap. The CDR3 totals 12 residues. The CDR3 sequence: CASKAQEVTQYF. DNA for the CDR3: TGTGCCAGCAAAGCACAGGAGGTGACCCAGTACTTC.

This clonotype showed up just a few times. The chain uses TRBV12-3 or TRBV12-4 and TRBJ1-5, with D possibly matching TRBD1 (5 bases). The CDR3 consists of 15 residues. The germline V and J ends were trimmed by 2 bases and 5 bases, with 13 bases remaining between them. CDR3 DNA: TGTGCCAGCAGTTTACGGCCCAGGGCTGATCAGCCCCAGCATTTT. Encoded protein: CASSLRPRADQPQHF.

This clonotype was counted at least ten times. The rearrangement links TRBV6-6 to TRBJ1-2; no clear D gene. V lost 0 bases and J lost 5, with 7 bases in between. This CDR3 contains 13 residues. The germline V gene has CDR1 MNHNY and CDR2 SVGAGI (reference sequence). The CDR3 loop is CASSYSKRYGYTF. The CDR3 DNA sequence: TGTGCCAGCAGTTACTCGAAGAGGTATGGCTACACCTTC.